Listed below are T cell receptor beta chains from one sample, sequenced in a study of blood T cells in healthy people across ages. TCRdb recomputed calls from the 5' RACE reads with MiXCR, one row per CDR3 protein. The table lists about 1,000,000 distinct CDR3 sequences, 40% to 55% of them singletons, with 15% to 20% in the top ten. Material for sequencing was blood. Receptor source: a woman aged 60-75 years in good health. CDR3s leave out the opening cysteine and the closing phenylalanine or tryptophan.

cdr3_aa j_call v_call
ASSPSLGREGFGGSYEQY TRBJ2-7 TRBV12-3/TRBV12-4
ASSPLTGNSYEQY TRBJ2-7 TRBV18
ASSQYAGVTYEQY TRBJ2-7 TRBV4-1
ASSERGTSLLDEQF TRBJ2-1 TRBV2
ASGDSDTQY TRBJ2-3 TRBV5-6
ASSHGRHTDTDTQY TRBJ2-3 TRBV5-1
ASSKTSGRIYEQY TRBJ2-7 TRBV11-2
ASSNKRGHNEQF TRBJ2-1 TRBV21-1
ASSLEGGHQPQH TRBJ1-5 TRBV5-1
ASSLAIDRELGYEQY - TRBV5-1
ASAPDYNSYEQY TRBJ2-7 TRBV3-1
ASSYTRAYGQY TRBJ2-7 TRBV6-5
SVRAATGTYEQY TRBJ2-7 TRBV29-1
ASSPHTGGDDEQF TRBJ2-1 TRBV7-3
ASSPARGIQETQY TRBJ2-5 TRBV5-1
ASSQDSHRSGNTIY TRBJ1-3 TRBV14
ASTTQGARGETQY TRBJ2-5 TRBV6-5
ASSEALINTQY TRBJ2-3 TRBV6-1
ASSASVRDGYT TRBJ1-2 TRBV5-6
ASSPGNTQY TRBJ2-3 TRBV7-2
ASRPDRAGQPQH TRBJ1-5 TRBV6-5
ASSFAGGTREQF TRBJ2-1 TRBV12-3/TRBV12-4
ATREYTGELF TRBJ2-2 TRBV24-1
ASMLVGTDTQY TRBJ2-3 TRBV7-8
ASSSSGLAKNIQY TRBJ2-4 TRBV12-3/TRBV12-4
ASSLFSPPGGSYGYT TRBJ1-2 TRBV5-1
ASSLTEETQY TRBJ2-5 TRBV28
ASSLSLINEQF TRBJ2-1 TRBV7-6
ASSQDPTGFYGYT TRBJ1-2 TRBV3-1
ASSLVSSSYNEQY - TRBV12-3/TRBV12-4
ATSRDPGEQAF TRBJ1-1 TRBV15
SARPESGTSGTSYNEQF TRBJ2-1 TRBV20-1
ASSPGWGSNTEAF TRBJ1-1 TRBV7-9
ASSLTTGLWDEQY TRBJ2-5 TRBV7-3
ASSGAANEQF TRBJ2-1 TRBV7-9
SLTSGNYNEQF TRBJ2-1 TRBV20-1
ASSYSGLAETQY TRBJ2-5 TRBV12-3/TRBV12-4
ATSDPTPTGAKSYNEQF TRBJ2-1 TRBV24-1
ASSNPSSGSTDTQY TRBJ2-3 TRBV7-8
ASSNGQGAQETQY TRBJ2-5 TRBV5-1
SVEGRAYEQY TRBJ2-7 TRBV29-1
ASSLSGTGQIYEQY TRBJ2-7 TRBV5-1
ASSYTRHRGYT TRBJ1-2 TRBV27
ASSPFGTGEYEQY TRBJ2-7 TRBV6-2/TRBV6-3
SVWDSSYNEQY TRBJ2-4 TRBV29-1
AGRRAGNTGELF TRBJ2-2 TRBV10-3
ASSFTVGKQY TRBJ2-5 TRBV27
ACSEGRAAYNEQF TRBJ2-1 TRBV2
SAPGSNEQF TRBJ2-1 TRBV20-1
ASSLVASASTDTQY TRBJ2-3 TRBV5-4
SELDSTFHQETQY TRBJ2-5 TRBV20-1
ATSRDRASLPKNIQY TRBJ2-4 TRBV15